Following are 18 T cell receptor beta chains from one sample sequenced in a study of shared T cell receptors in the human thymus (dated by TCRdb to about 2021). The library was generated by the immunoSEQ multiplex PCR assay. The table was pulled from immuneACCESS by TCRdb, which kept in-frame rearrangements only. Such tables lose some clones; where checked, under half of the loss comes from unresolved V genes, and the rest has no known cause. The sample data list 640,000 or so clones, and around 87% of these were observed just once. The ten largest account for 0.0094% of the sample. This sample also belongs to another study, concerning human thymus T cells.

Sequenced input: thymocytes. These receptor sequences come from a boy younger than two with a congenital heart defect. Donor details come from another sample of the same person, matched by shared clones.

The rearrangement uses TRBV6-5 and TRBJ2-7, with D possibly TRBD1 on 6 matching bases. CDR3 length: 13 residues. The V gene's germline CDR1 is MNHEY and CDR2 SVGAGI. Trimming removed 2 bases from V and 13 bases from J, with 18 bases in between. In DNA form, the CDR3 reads TGTGCCAGCAGTTACGACTGGGAAACAGGGCTCTACTTC. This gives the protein CASSYDWETGLYF.

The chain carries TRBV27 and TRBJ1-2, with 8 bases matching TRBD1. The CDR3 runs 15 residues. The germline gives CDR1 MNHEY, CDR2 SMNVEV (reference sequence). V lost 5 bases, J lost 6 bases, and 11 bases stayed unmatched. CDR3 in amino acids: CASSLRAQGAHGYTF. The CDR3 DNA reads TGTGCCAGCAGTCTTAGAGCTCAGGGGGCTCATGGCTACACCTTC.

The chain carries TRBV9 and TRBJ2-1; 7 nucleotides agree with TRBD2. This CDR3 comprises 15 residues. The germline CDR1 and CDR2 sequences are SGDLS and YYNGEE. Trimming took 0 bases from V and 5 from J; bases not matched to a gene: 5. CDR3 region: CASSVESSGNNEQFF. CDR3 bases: TGTGCCAGCAGCGTAGAGTCTAGCGGCAACAATGAGCAGTTCTTC.

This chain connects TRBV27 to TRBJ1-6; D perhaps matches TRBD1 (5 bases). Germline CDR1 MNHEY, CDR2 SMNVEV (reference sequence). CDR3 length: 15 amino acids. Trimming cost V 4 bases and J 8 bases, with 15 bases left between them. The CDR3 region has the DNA TGTGCCAGCAGTTCCACTCTACGGGGGTATTCACCCCTCCACTTT. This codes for CASSSTLRGYSPLHF.

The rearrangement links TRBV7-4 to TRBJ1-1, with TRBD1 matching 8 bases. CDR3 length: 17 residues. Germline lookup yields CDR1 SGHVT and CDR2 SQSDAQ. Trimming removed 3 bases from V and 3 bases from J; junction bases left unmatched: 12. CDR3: CASSLIPRQGRDTEAFF. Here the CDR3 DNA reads TGTGCCAGCAGCTTGATCCCGCGACAGGGGCGGGACACTGAAGCTTTCTTT.

The CDR3 DNA reads TGTGCCAGCAGTTTAGTAGGAATCGGGGACGAGCAGTACTTC. It is translated as CASSLVGIGDEQYF. This sequence joins TRBV28 and TRBJ2-7; D perhaps matches TRBD2 (5 bases). The CDR3 totals 14 residues. Germline V gene lookup returns CDR1 MDHEN and CDR2 SYDVKM. Trimming took off 2 bases at V and 5 bases at J, with 13 bases between the two ends.

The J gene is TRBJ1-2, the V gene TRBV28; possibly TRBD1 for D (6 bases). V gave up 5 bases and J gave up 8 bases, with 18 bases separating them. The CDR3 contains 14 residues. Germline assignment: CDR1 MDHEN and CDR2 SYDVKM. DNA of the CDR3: TGTGCCAGCAGTCCTAAGGACAGTGACCGGGGCTACACCTTC. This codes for CASSPKDSDRGYTF.

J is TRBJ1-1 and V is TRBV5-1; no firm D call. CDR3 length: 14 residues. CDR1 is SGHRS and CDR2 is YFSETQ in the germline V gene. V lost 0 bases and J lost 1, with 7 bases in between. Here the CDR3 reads CASSLDLPNTEAFF. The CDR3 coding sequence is TGCGCCAGCAGCTTGGATCTTCCGAACACTGAAGCTTTCTTT.

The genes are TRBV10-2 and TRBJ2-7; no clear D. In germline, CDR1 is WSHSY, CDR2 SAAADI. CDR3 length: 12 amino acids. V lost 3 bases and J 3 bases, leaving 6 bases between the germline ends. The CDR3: CASSEHLYEQYF. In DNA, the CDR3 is TGCGCCAGCAGTGAACACCTCTACGAGCAGTACTTC.

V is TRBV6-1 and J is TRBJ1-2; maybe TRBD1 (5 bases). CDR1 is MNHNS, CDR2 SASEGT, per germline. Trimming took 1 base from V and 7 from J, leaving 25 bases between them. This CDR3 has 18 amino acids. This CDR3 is CASSEGVVGEEGRGGYTF. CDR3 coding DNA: TGTGCCAGCAGTGAAGGAGTGGTAGGGGAGGAAGGTAGGGGTGGCTACACCTTC.

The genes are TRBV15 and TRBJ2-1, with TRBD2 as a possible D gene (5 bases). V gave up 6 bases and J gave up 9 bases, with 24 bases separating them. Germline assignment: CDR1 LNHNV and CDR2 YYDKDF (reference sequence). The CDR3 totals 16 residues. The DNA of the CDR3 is TGTGCCACCAGAGAAGATAGCGCCCCTTACAATGTTGAGCAGTTCTTC. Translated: CATREDSAPYNVEQFF.

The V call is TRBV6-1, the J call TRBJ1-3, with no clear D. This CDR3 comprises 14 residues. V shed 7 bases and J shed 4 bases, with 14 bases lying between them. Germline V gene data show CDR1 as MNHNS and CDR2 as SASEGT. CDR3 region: CASTLTFPGNTIYF. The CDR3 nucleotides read TGTGCCAGCACCTTGACATTCCCCGGAAACACCATATATTTT.

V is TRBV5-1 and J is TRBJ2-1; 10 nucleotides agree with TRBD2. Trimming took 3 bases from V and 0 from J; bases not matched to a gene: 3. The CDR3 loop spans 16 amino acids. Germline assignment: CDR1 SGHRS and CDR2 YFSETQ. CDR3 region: CASSSLAGGSYNEQFF. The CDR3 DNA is TGCGCCAGCAGCTCATTAGCGGGGGGCTCCTACAATGAGCAGTTCTTC.

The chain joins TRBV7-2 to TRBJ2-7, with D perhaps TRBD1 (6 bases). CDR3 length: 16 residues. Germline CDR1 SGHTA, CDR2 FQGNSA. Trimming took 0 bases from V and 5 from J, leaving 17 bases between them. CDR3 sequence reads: CASSLAYKTGPHEQYF. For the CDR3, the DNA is TGTGCCAGCAGCTTAGCCTACAAGACAGGTCCCCACGAGCAGTACTTC.

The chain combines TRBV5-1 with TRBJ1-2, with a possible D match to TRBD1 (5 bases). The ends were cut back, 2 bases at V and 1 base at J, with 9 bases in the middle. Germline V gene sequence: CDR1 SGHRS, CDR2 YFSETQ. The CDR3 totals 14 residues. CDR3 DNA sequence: TGCGCCAGCAGCTTAGGGGTGAATAACTATGGCTACACCTTC. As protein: CASSLGVNNYGYTF.

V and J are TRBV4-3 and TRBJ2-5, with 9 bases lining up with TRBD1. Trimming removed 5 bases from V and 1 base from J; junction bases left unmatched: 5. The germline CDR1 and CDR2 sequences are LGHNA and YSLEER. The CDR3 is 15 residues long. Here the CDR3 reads CASSTDRGRQETQYF. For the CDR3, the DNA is TGCGCCAGCAGCACGGACAGGGGACGCCAAGAGACCCAGTACTTC.

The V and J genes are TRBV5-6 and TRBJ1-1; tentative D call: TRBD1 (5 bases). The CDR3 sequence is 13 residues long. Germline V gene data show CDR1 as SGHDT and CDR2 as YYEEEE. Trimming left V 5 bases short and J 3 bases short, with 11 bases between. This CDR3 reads CASSRVQDTEAFF. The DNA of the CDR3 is TGTGCCAGCAGTAGGGTACAGGACACTGAAGCTTTCTTT.

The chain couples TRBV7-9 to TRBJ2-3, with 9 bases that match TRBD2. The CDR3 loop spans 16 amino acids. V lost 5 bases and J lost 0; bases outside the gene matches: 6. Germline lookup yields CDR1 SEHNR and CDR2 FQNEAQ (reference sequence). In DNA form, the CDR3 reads TGTGCCAGCAGCCCTATAGCGGGGGCTAGCACAGATACGCAGTATTTT. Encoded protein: CASSPIAGASTDTQYF.